Below, one T cell receptor beta chain is given with its context. Trimming took 4 bases from V and 2 from J; bases not matched to a gene: 4. The CDR3 runs 15 residues. Germline V gives CDR1 SGHVS, CDR2 FNYEAQ. The CD4+ fraction was divided into a CD45RA+ naive subset and a CD45RA-negative memory subset. This specimen belongs to a study of shared clonotypes between healthy human individuals. Sequencing used immunoSEQ multiplex PCR; TCRdb keeps in-frame clones, though not all of them. Of roughly 2 million clones listed, around 95% are singletons. The sequenced sample was naive CD4+ T cells sorted from blood. The subset denotes: CD45RA+ positively selected. The sequence was collected from a man between 18 and 29 years old in good health. J is TRBJ1-1 and V is TRBV7-6; the match to TRBD1 covers 10 bases. Here the CDR3 reads CASSSGTGANTEAFF. The CDR3 DNA reads as TGTGCCAGCAGCTCGGGGACAGGGGCAAACACTGAAGCTTTCTTT.